Presented here are 7 T cell receptor beta chains from one specimen sequenced in a study of lymphopenia after photon versus proton radiotherapy. The protocol was immunoSEQ multiplex PCR, while the TCRdb copy is restricted to in-frame clones and leaves out a portion. The sample records 65,000 to 85,000 clones, approximately 90% being singletons. This material consisted of peripheral blood, taken from a patient treated with photon-based radiotherapy. Every receptor here comes from a middle-aged woman with cholangiocarcinoma.

The V call is TRBV2, the J call TRBJ2-3, with D perhaps assigned TRBD1 or TRBD2 (5 bases each). The CDR3 loop spans 18 amino acids. Per germline, CDR1 SNHLY and CDR2 FYNNEI. Deletions cut 4 bases from V and 2 bases from J, with 22 bases between. The CDR3 loop reads CASSGISGTSQDTDTQYF. The CDR3 DNA is TGTGCCAGCAGTGGGATCTCAGGGACGAGTCAGGACACAGATACGCAGTATTTT.

V gene TRBV30 combines with J gene TRBJ2-7; 11 nucleotides match TRBD2. This CDR3 has 17 amino acids. After removal of 2 bases from V and 5 bases from J, the junction contained 14 bases not matched to a gene. Germline values: CDR1 GTSNPN, CDR2 SVGIG (reference sequence). In DNA, the CDR3 is TGTGCCTGGAGTACCACTTTAGCGGGGGGGCCGCTCCACGAGCAGTACTTC. This encodes CAWSTTLAGGPLHEQYF.

This chain joins TRBV27 and TRBJ2-3, with 7 positions matching TRBD2. V dropped 4 bases and J dropped 1; count of bases not matched to a gene: 11. The germline V gene encodes CDR1 MNHEY and CDR2 SMNVEV (reference sequence). CDR3 length: 17 amino acids. CDR3 residues: CASSSLRGTTGTDTQYF. CDR3 in DNA: TGTGCCAGCAGTTCACTGCGGGGGACTACTGGCACAGATACGCAGTATTTT.

The chain employs TRBV11-1 and TRBJ2-7, with TRBD1 matching 7 bases. There are 16 residues in the CDR3. In germline, CDR1 is SGHAT, CDR2 FQDESV (reference sequence). V lost 1 base to trimming and J lost 4 bases; unmatched junction nucleotides: 10. CDR3 in amino acids: CASSLGVQGDGYEQYF. CDR3 coding DNA: TGTGCCAGCAGCTTAGGAGTCCAGGGGGACGGATACGAGCAGTACTTC.

The genes are TRBV5-1 and TRBJ1-1; D remains ambiguous. The germline V gene has CDR1 SGHRS and CDR2 YFSETQ. The CDR3 runs 14 residues. Between the trimmed V and J ends, which lost 5 bases and 1 base, there was a span of 12 bases. CDR3 residues: CASRRRAPNTEAFF. As DNA, the CDR3 is TGCGCCAGCAGGCGGAGGGCGCCGAACACTGAAGCTTTCTTT.

The chain is built from TRBV5-6 and TRBJ1-2; D might be TRBD1 (5 bases). The V end lost 2 bases, the J end lost 5 bases, and 19 bases lay between the germline ends. CDR1 is SGHDT and CDR2 is YYEEEE in the germline V gene. This CDR3 spans 16 amino acids. The CDR3: CASSFISRGAGYGYTF. DNA for the CDR3: TGTGCCAGCAGCTTTATTTCTAGGGGCGCGGGTTATGGCTACACCTTC. The variable domain in full, completed from reference TRBV5-6 and TRBJ1-2, reads DAGVTQSPTHLIKTRGQQVTLRCSPKSGHDTVSWYQQALGQGPQFIFQYYEEEERQRGNFPDRFSGHQFPNYSSELNVNALLLGDSALYLCASSFISRGAGYGYTFGSGTRLTVV.

In DNA, the CDR3 is TGTGCCAGCAGTCATTCTAGCGGGAGGGCCTCTGAGACCCAGTACTTC. Its protein product is CASSHSSGRASETQYF. The chain carries TRBV5-5 and TRBJ2-5; TRBD2 matches 12 bases. CDR3 length: 16 residues. Germline V gene sequence: CDR1 SGHKS, CDR2 YYEKEE (reference sequence). Trimming removed 5 bases from V and 5 bases from J; junction bases left unmatched: 10. Using reference TRBV5-5 and TRBJ2-5 for the parts outside the CDR3, the full variable domain is DAGVTQSPTHLIKTRGQQVTLRCSPISGHKSVSWYQQVLGQGPQFIFQYYEKEERGRGNFPDRFSARQFPNYSSELNVNALLLGDSALYLCASSHSSGRASETQYFGPGTRLLVL.